This TCR beta chain was found in a study of control samples from healthy donors and cancer patients. Trimming removed 5 bases at V and 0 bases at J, with 10 bases between. The V gene's germline CDR1 is SSHAT and CDR2 FNYEAQ (reference sequence). CDR3 length: 15 residues. Sequencing used immunoSEQ multiplex PCR; TCRdb keeps in-frame clones, though not all of them. The sample shows roughly 49,000 clones, 85% to 90% of them seen only once. Input material: PBMCs. This chain connects TRBV7-7 to TRBJ2-2; weak D call: TRBD2 (6 bases). The receptor comes from a man between 50 and 59 years old with head and neck cancer. The CDR3 sequence: CASSLRGANTGELFF. The DNA for the CDR3 is TGTGCCAGCAGCCTGCGCGGGGCGAACACCGGGGAGCTGTTTTTT.